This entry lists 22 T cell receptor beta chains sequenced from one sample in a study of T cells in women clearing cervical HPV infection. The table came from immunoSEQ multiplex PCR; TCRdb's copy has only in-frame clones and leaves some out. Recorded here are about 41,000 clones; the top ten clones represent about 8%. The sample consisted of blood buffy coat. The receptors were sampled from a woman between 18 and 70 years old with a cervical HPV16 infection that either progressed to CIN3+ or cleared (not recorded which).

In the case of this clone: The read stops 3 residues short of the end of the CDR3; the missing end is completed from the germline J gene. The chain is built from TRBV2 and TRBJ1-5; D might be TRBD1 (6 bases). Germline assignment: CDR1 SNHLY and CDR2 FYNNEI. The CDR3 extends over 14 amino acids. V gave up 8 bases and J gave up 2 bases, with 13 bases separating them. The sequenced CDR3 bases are TGTGCCAGCGTGGGGGCTTGGGGCAATCAGCCC. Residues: CASVGAWGNQP. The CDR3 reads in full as CASVGAWGNQPQHF.

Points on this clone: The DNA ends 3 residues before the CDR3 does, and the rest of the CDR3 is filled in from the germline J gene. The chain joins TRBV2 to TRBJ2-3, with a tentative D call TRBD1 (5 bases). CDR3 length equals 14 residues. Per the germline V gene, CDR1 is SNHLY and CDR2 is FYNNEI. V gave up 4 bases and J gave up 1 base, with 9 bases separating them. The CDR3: CASSVGRRTDTQYF. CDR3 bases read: TGTGCCAGCAGTGTGGGGCGCCGCACAGATACG.

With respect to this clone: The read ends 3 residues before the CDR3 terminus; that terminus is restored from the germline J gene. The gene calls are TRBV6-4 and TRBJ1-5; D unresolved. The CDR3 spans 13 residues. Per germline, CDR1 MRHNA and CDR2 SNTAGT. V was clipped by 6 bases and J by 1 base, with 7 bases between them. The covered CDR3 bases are TGTGCCAGCAGCGCGGGCAGCAATCAGCCC. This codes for CASSAGSNQP. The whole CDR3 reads CASSAGSNQPQHF.

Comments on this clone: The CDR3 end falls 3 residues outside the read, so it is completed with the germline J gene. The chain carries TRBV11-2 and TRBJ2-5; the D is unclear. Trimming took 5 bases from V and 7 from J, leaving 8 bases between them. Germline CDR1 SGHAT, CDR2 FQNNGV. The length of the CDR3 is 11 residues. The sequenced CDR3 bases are TGTGCCAGCAGCCTTACACGGACC. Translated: CASSLTRT. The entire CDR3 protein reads CASSLTRTQYF. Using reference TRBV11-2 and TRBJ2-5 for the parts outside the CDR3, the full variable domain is EAGVAQSPRYKIIEKRQSVAFWCNPISGHATLYWYQQILGQGPKLLIQFQNNGVVDDSQLPKDRFSAERLKGVDSTLKIQPAKLEDSAVYLCASSLTRTQYFGPGTRLLVL.

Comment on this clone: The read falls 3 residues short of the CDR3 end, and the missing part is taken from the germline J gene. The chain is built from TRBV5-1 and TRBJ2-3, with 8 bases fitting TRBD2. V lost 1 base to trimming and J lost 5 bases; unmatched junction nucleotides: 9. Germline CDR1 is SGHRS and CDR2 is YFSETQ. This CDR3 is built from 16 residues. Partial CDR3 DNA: TGCGCCAGCAGCTTGTATCAGGGACTAGGCATAGATACG. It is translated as CASSLYQGLGIDT. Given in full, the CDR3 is CASSLYQGLGIDTQYF.

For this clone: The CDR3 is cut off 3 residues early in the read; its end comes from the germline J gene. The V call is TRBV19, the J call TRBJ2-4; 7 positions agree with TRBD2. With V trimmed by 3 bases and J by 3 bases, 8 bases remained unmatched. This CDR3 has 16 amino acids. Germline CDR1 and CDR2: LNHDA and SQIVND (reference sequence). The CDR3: CASSMGGTGGKNIQYF. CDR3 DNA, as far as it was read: TGTGCCAGTAGTATGGGGGGGACGGGTGGCAAAAACATT.

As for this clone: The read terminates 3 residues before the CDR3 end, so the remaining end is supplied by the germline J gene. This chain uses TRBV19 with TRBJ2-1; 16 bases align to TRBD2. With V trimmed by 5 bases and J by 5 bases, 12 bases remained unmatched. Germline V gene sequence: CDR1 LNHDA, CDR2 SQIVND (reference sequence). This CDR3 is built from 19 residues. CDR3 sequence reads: CASSSTGLAGGPLNNEQFF. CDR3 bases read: TGTGCCAGTAGTTCCACGGGACTAGCGGGGGGGCCGCTGAACAATGAG.

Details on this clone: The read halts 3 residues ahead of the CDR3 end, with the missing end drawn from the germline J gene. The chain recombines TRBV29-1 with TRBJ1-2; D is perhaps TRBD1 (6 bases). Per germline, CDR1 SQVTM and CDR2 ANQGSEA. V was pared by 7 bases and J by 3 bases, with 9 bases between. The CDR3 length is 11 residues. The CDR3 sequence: CSARTDYGYTF. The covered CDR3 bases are TGCAGCGCAAGGACAGACTATGGC.

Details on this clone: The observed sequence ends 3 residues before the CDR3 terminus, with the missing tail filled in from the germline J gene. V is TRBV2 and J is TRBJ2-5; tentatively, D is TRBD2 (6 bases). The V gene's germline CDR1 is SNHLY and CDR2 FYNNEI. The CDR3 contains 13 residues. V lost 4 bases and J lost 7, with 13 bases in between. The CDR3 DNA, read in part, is TGTGCCAGCAGTGTTGGCGGGGTGGGGACC. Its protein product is CASSVGGVGT. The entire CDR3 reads CASSVGGVGTQYF.

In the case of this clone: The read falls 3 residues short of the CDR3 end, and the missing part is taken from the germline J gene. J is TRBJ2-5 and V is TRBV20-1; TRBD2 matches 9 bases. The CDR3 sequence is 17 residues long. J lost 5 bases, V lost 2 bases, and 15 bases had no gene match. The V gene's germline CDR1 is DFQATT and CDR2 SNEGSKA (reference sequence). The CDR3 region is CSARFAVAGGWEETQYF. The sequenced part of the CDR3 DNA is TGCAGTGCTAGATTCGCGGTGGCGGGAGGGTGGGAGGAGACC.

The CDR3 loop is CSARGQGNSPLHF. Partial CDR3 DNA: TGCAGTGCTAGGGGACAGGGTAATTCACCC. The chain has TRBV20-1 and TRBJ1-6; TRBD1 matches at 9 bases. The CDR3 end falls 3 residues outside the read, so it is completed with the germline J gene. The junction had 0 bases not matched to a gene; V was cut back by 3 bases and J by 6 bases. The CDR3 is 13 residues long. Germline CDR1 reads DFQATT; CDR2 reads SNEGSKA (reference sequence).

The CDR3: CASRTPGQGSRETQYF. The CDR3 bases that were read are TGTGCCAGCAGGACACCGGGACAGGGGAGTCGAGAGACC. The V call is TRBV6-2 or TRBV6-3, the J call TRBJ2-5; 10 bases agree with TRBD1. The read falls 3 residues short of the CDR3 end, and the missing part is taken from the germline J gene. After removal of 6 bases from V and 4 bases from J, the junction contained 11 bases not matched to a gene. CDR3 size: 16 residues. Looked up from germline, CDR1 is MNHEY and CDR2 is SVGEGT.

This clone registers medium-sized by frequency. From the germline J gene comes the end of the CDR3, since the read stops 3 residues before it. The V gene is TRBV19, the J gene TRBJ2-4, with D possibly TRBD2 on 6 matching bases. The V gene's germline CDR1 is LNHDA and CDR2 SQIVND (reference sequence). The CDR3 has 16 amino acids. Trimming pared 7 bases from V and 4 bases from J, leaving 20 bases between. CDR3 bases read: TGTGCCAGTAAGAGTCTTCTGGGGGGAGATAAAAACATT. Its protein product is CASKSLLGGDKNI. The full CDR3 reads CASKSLLGGDKNIQYF.

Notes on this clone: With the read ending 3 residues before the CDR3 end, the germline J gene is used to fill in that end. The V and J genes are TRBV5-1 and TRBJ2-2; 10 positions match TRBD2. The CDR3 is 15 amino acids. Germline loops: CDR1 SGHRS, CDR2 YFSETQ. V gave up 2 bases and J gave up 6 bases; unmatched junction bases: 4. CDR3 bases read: TGCGCCAGCAGCTTTGGACTAGCGGTTCCCGGGGAG. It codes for CASSFGLAVPGE. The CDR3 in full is CASSFGLAVPGELFF.

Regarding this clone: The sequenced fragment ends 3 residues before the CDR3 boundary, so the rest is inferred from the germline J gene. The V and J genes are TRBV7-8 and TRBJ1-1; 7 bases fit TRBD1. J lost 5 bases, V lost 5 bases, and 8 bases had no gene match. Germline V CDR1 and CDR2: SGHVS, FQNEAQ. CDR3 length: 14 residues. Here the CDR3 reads CASSVRQGGTEAFF. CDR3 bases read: TGTGCCAGCAGCGTAAGACAGGGAGGGACTGAA.

The CDR3 DNA, read in part, is TGTGCCAGCAGCTTTCGGACTAGCGGCACAGATACG. It encodes CASSFRTSGTDT. The full CDR3 protein reads CASSFRTSGTDTQYF. The V gene is TRBV6-2 or TRBV6-3, the J gene TRBJ2-3; TRBD2 matches 9 bases. From the germline J gene comes the end of the CDR3, since the read stops 3 residues before it. J gave up 1 base and V 6 bases, and 5 bases lay outside the gene matches. The CDR3 length is 15 residues. Germline lookup yields CDR1 MNHEY and CDR2 SVGEGT.

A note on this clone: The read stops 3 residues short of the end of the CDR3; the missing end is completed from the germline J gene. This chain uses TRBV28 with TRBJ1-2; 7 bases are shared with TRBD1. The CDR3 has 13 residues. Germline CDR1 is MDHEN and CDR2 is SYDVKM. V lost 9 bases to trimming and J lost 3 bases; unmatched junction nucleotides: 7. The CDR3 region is CASTGADDYGYTF. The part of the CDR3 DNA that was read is TGTGCCAGTACAGGGGCGGATGACTATGGC.

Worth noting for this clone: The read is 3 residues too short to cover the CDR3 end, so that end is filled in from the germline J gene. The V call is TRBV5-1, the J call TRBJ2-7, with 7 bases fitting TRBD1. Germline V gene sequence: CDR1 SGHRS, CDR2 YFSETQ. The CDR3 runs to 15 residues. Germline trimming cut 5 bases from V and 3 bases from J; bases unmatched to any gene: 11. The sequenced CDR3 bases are TGCGCCAGCAGTTTGACGACAGGGCCCTTCTACGAG. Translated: CASSLTTGPFYE. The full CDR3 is CASSLTTGPFYEQYF.

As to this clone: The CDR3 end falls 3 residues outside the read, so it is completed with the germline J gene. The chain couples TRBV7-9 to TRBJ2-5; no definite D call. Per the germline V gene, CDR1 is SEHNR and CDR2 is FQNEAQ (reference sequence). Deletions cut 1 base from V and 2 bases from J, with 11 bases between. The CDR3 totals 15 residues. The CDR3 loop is CASSLEAKVQETQYF. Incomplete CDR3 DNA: TGTGCCAGCAGCTTAGAAGCCAAAGTACAAGAGACC.

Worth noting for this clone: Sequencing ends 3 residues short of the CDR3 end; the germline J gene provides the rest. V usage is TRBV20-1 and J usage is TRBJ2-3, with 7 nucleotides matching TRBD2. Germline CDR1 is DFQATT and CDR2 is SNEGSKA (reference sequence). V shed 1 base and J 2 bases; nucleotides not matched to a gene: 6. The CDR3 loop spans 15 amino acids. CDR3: CSARGGGTSTDTQYF. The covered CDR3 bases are TGCAGTGCTAGAGGGGGGGGGACTTCCACAGATACG.

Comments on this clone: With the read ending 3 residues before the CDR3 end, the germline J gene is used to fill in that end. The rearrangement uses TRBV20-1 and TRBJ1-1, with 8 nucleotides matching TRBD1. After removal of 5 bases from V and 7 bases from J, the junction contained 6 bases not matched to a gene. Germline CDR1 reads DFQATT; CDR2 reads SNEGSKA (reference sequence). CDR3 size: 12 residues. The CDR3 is CSAGQGDNEAFF. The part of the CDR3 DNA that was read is TGCAGTGCTGGACAGGGAGATAATGAA.

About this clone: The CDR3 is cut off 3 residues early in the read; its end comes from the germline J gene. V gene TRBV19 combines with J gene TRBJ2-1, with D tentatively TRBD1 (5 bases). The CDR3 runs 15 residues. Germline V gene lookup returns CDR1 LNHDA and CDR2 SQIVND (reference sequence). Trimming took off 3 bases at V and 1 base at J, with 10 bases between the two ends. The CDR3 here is CASSINQGSYNEQFF. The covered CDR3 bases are TGTGCCAGTAGTATCAACCAGGGTTCCTACAATGAG.